These 6 T cell receptor beta chains share one sample of origin, sequenced in a study of regulatory T cells in long-lasting Graves disease. The time point was: newly diagnosed GD, antithyroid drugs for less than 3 months. Extracted RNA from PBMCs served as the source of the TCR library. Researchers made TCR beta libraries by using iRepertoire HTBI primers and running Arm-PCR on CDR3 regions. TCRdb called the multiplex PCR reads again in MiXCR, with one record for every CDR3 protein. The sample consists of a few hundred thousand distinct CDR3 sequences, over 15% of them appearing once. These data were likewise used in another study, on T cells in Graves' hyperthyroidism and ophthalmopathy.

The specimen comprised peripheral blood mononuclear cells (PBMCs), sampled at new diagnosis, from a patient treated with antithyroid drugs. The receptors come from a middle-aged man with Graves disease.

Comments on this clonotype: A much larger clone is a single base away; this may be a read error. The rearrangement uses TRBV6-1 and TRBJ1-5, with a tentative D call TRBD1 (6 bases). Germline loops: CDR1 MNHNS, CDR2 SASEGT. This CDR3 is 17 amino acids long. Trimming removed 8 bases from V and 0 bases from J, with 20 bases in between. The CDR3 sequence is CASRPGLRGGSNQPQHF. The DNA of the CDR3 is TGTGCCAGCCGTCCTGGGCTCAGGGGCGGTAGCAATCAGCCCCAGCATTTT.

This clonotype has ten or more counts. The J gene is TRBJ2-5, the V gene TRBV6-1; 11 nucleotides match TRBD2. Germline lookup yields CDR1 MNHNS and CDR2 SASEGT. The CDR3 loop spans 15 amino acids. J gave up 9 bases and V 5 bases, and 11 bases lay outside the gene matches. CDR3 nucleotide sequence: TGTGCCAGCAGTCCCGCTAGCGGGGGGCTATGGGCCCAGTACTTC. Translating gives CASSPASGGLWAQYF.

J is TRBJ1-1 and V is TRBV9; D not resolved. Germline CDR1 is SGDLS and CDR2 is YYNGEE. The CDR3 extends over 13 amino acids. The V gene lost 2 bases and the J gene lost 0 bases, with 5 bases spanning the gap. CDR3: CASSVALNTEAFF. The DNA for the CDR3 is TGTGCCAGCAGCGTGGCCCTGAACACTGAAGCTTTCTTT.

The chain employs TRBV4-2 and TRBJ2-2; no definite D call. Germline lookup yields CDR1 LGHNA and CDR2 YNFKEQ. The CDR3 has 15 residues. Trimming stripped 0 bases from V and 7 bases from J, with 12 bases between. This CDR3 is CASSQETGSNGELFF. CDR3 coding DNA: TGTGCCAGCAGCCAAGAAACGGGCAGCAACGGGGAGCTGTTTTTT.

The table lists this clonotype with many counts. The V and J genes are TRBV30 and TRBJ2-5, with D uncertain. The CDR3 is 13 residues long. V lost 0 bases to trimming and J lost 1 base, with 6 bases between them. The germline CDR1 and CDR2 sequences are GTSNPN and SVGIG (reference sequence). CDR3 DNA sequence: TGTGCCTGGAGTGTTGCTTTCCAAGAGACCCAGTACTTC. This encodes CAWSVAFQETQYF.

This clonotype was seen more than once but under ten times. The chain combines TRBV10-1 with TRBJ1-3; D is undetermined. Germline values: CDR1 WNHNN, CDR2 SYGVQD (reference sequence). The V end was cut by 6 bases, the J end by 0 bases, with 9 bases between. This CDR3 has 14 residues. CDR3: CASSADPSGNTIYF. The CDR3 bases are TGCGCCAGCAGCGCGGATCCCTCTGGAAACACCATATATTTT.